A single sample gave rise to the 24 T cell receptor beta chains below, sequenced in a study of CXCR3 chemokines and chemotherapy response in bladder cancer. TCRdb re-called the PCR reads through MiXCR, storing one row per CDR3 protein. In the table there are about 3,000 distinct CDR3 sequences, 17% of which are singletons. The biological material was taken from a patient whose treatment included neoadjuvant chemotherapy. These receptor sequences come from a human donor with bladder cancer that did not respond to neoadjuvant chemotherapy.

Relative to its sample, this clonotype is medium-sized. The chain couples TRBV5-5 to TRBJ2-7, with D perhaps being TRBD1 or TRBD2 (6 bases each). V lost 5 bases and J 0 bases, leaving 15 bases between the germline ends. Per germline, CDR1 SGHKS and CDR2 YYEKEE (reference sequence). There are 15 residues in the CDR3. The CDR3 nucleotides read TGTGCCAGCAGTTACGGTGGAGGGGGCTCCTACGAGCAGTACTTC. Translation: CASSYGGGGSYEQYF.

This clonotype counts as medium-sized. The chain combines TRBV10-3 with TRBJ2-1, with 8 nucleotides matching TRBD1. The CDR3 totals 12 residues. The junction had 7 bases not matched to a gene; V was cut back by 10 bases and J by 8 bases. Germline CDR1 is ENHRY and CDR2 is SYGVKD. CDR3: CATRTGRDEQFF. The CDR3 DNA reads TGTGCCACCCGGACAGGGAGAGATGAGCAGTTCTTC.

This clonotype was observed many times. The rearrangement links TRBV27 to TRBJ1-2; D perhaps matches TRBD1 (5 bases). The germline CDR1 and CDR2 sequences are MNHEY and SMNVEV (reference sequence). Between the trimmed V and J ends, which lost 3 bases and 2 bases, there was a span of 7 bases. The CDR3 is made up of 13 amino acids. The DNA of the CDR3 is TGTGCCAGCAGTTTTGACAGAAACTATGGCTACACCTTC. Translated, it gives CASSFDRNYGYTF.

This clonotype counts as medium-sized. J is TRBJ2-5 and V is TRBV12-3 or TRBV12-4, with 8 nucleotides matching TRBD2. This CDR3 is built from 14 residues. The junction had 9 bases not matched to a gene; V was cut back by 7 bases and J by 5 bases. CDR3 DNA: TGTGCCAGCACCCCATACGGGGGGGACGAGACCCAGTACTTC. This translates into CASTPYGGDETQYF.

This clonotype appeared many times. V gene TRBV5-6 combines with J gene TRBJ1-1, with TRBD1 as a possible D gene (6 bases). Between the trimmed V and J ends, which lost 6 bases and 5 bases, there was a span of 14 bases. CDR1 and CDR2 from the germline V gene are SGHDT and YYEEEE. This CDR3 is 13 amino acids long. The CDR3 sequence is CASTYRVGTEAFF. CDR3 DNA: TGTGCCAGCACCTACAGGGTAGGGACTGAAGCTTTCTTT.

Note on this clonotype: A far more abundant clone sits one base away, making this likely a read error. The chain recombines TRBV10-3 with TRBJ2-3; 8 bases are a match to TRBD1. The CDR3 sequence is 14 residues long. The germline CDR1 and CDR2 sequences are ENHRY and SYGVKD. V lost 10 bases, J lost 5 bases, and 11 bases stayed unmatched. Here the CDR3 reads CASRLGQGVDTQYF. The CDR3 bases are TGTGCCAGCAGGCTAGGACAGGGAGTAGATACGCAGTATTTT.

This clonotype occurred many times. This chain uses TRBV20-1 with TRBJ1-2, with D possibly being TRBD1 (6 bases). The CDR3 is 16 residues long. Germline loops: CDR1 DFQATT, CDR2 SNEGSKA (reference sequence). V was pared by 6 bases and J by 7 bases, with 27 bases between. Written as DNA, the CDR3 is TGCAGTGCCATTAATAAACCTCTGGGGGCTGGAGGTGGCTACACCTTC. Translated: CSAINKPLGAGGGYTF.

This clonotype is labeled medium-sized. This chain uses TRBV19 with TRBJ2-4, with D unresolved. In germline, CDR1 is LNHDA, CDR2 SQIVND (reference sequence). The CDR3 covers 13 residues. Trimming left V 6 bases short and J 4 bases short, with 10 bases between. For the CDR3, the DNA is TGTGCCAGTAGATCCTTTATAAAAAACATTCAGTACTTC. The encoded protein is CASRSFIKNIQYF.

In this sample, this clonotype turned up many times. This rearrangement joins TRBV2 to TRBJ1-5; D is unresolved. The V and J ends lost 3 bases and 0 bases respectively, with 9 bases between them. CDR1 is SNHLY and CDR2 is FYNNEI in the germline V gene. The CDR3 extends over 15 amino acids. CDR3 loop: CASSDKDYSNQPQHF. The CDR3 bases are TGTGCCAGCAGTGATAAGGATTATAGCAATCAGCCCCAGCATTTT.

This clonotype was seen a single time. With a far larger clone one base away, a read error is the likely cause. The chain employs TRBV7-9 and TRBJ2-7; maybe TRBD2 (6 bases). With the DNA end fitting TRBJ2-1 better, the J assignment may be wrong. The CDR3 has 13 amino acids. From germline, CDR1 is SEHNR and CDR2 FQNEAQ (reference sequence). The CDR3 coding sequence is TGTGCCATCAGCCCCTCGGGGAGGAATGAGCAGTTCTTC. This sequence encodes CAISPSGRNEQFF.

This clonotype qualifies as medium-sized. The chain has TRBV6-1 and TRBJ1-4, with D perhaps matching TRBD1 (6 bases). V was shortened by 2 bases and J by 8 bases, with 18 bases between the two germline ends. The germline gives CDR1 MNHNS, CDR2 SASEGT. The CDR3 is made up of 16 amino acids. The DNA for the CDR3 is TGTGCCAGCAGTGAAATACTGGGGGGGGCCGGGGAAAAACTGTTTTTT. This gives the protein CASSEILGGAGEKLFF.

By share, this clonotype counts as medium-sized. This rearrangement joins TRBV7-2 to TRBJ2-7; the D is unclear. Per germline, CDR1 SGHTA and CDR2 FQGNSA. The CDR3 spans 12 residues. The V end lost 1 base, the J end lost 5 bases, and 6 bases lay between the germline ends. In nucleotides, the CDR3 is TGTGCCAGCAGCTTAGAAGTTCACGAGCAGTACTTC. It yields the protein CASSLEVHEQYF.

By its share, this clonotype is medium-sized. V is TRBV6-5 and J is TRBJ1-1; D remains unclear. Per germline, CDR1 MNHEY and CDR2 SVGAGI. With 8 bases removed from V and 4 bases from J, the gap between germline ends came to 11 bases. CDR3 length: 12 amino acids. CDR3 protein: CASVEDGTEAFF. Written as DNA, the CDR3 is TGTGCCAGCGTAGAAGACGGCACTGAAGCTTTCTTT.

By its share, this clonotype is large. The gene calls are TRBV5-6 and TRBJ2-1; D is possibly TRBD1 (6 bases). Trimming took 3 bases from V and 6 from J, leaving 10 bases between them. Germline values: CDR1 SGHDT, CDR2 YYEEEE. CDR3 length equals 13 residues. The CDR3 DNA reads as TGTGCCAGCAGCTGGGACACCCTCAATGAGCAGTTCTTC. Translating it yields CASSWDTLNEQFF.

To note about this clonotype: This likely stems from a read error, as it lies one base from a far larger clone. The J gene is TRBJ2-7, the V gene TRBV7-9; 10 bases line up with TRBD2. Germline V gives CDR1 SEHNR, CDR2 FQNEAQ (reference sequence). The CDR3 has 14 residues. The CDR3 loop reads CASTQGTSDPGGFF. The CDR3 coding sequence is TGTGCCAGCACCCAAGGGACTAGCGACCCCGGAGGGTTCTTC.

The rearrangement links TRBV19 to TRBJ1-1, with TRBD1 matching 8 bases. With V trimmed by 3 bases and J by 11 bases, 8 bases remained unmatched. Germline assignment: CDR1 LNHDA and CDR2 SQIVND (reference sequence). The CDR3 spans 13 residues. CDR3 bases: TGTGCCAGTAGTATGATACAGGGGGTAGAGGCTTTCTTT. It codes for CASSMIQGVEAFF.

This clonotype was seen at least ten times. This chain connects TRBV12-3 or TRBV12-4 to TRBJ1-2, with D tentatively TRBD1 (5 bases). Trimming stripped 4 bases from V and 8 bases from J, with 11 bases between. The CDR3 totals 12 residues. As DNA, the CDR3 is TGTGCCAGCAGTTGGGGGGAGGGGGGCTACACCTTC. This sequence encodes CASSWGEGGYTF.

There are many counts of this clonotype. The chain has TRBV12-3 or TRBV12-4 and TRBJ1-5, with D tentatively TRBD1 (5 bases). V shed 1 base and J shed 4 bases, with 8 bases lying between them. The CDR3 loop spans 14 amino acids. Here the CDR3 DNA reads TGTGCCAGCAGTTTAGTCTCAGGGAATCAGCCCCAGCATTTT. It is translated as CASSLVSGNQPQHF.

This clonotype was observed at least ten times. The chain recombines TRBV20-1 with TRBJ2-7, with D perhaps TRBD2 (6 bases). Germline CDR1 is DFQATT and CDR2 is SNEGSKA (reference sequence). V was pared by 1 base and J by 5 bases, with 15 bases between. This CDR3 has 14 amino acids. CDR3 in amino acids: CSARGPSVIDEQYF. CDR3 sequence (DNA): TGCAGTGCTAGAGGTCCTAGCGTAATTGACGAGCAGTACTTC.

To note about this clonotype: Since a far larger clone is one base different, this is likely a read error. The chain couples TRBV19 to TRBJ2-7; 10 bases are a match to TRBD2. The DNA matches TRBJ2-1 better at its end, which makes the J call doubtful. The germline V gene has CDR1 LNHDA and CDR2 SQIVND (reference sequence). The CDR3 is made up of 16 amino acids. Written as DNA, the CDR3 is TGTGTCAGTAGTATTCGGAGCGGGGGGGGGTACAATGAGCAGTTCTTC. This gives the protein CVSSIRSGGGYNEQFF.

This clonotype was seen many times. The chain employs TRBV12-3 or TRBV12-4 and TRBJ2-4, with D perhaps matching TRBD2 (5 bases). The CDR3 consists of 12 residues. Trimming removed 5 bases from V and 9 bases from J, with 11 bases in between. CDR3 sequence reads: CASSGSLGIQYF. The DNA for the CDR3 is TGTGCCAGCAGTGGGAGTTTGGGCATTCAGTACTTC.

By proportion, this clonotype is medium-sized. In DNA form, the CDR3 reads TGTGCCAGCAACTTAGCGGGGGGTCAAGAGACCCAGTACTTC. Translated: CASNLAGGQETQYF. The chain employs TRBV6-6 and TRBJ2-5, with TRBD2 identical over 10 bases. This CDR3 has 14 residues. V lost 7 bases and J lost 2; bases outside the gene matches: 4. Germline assignment: CDR1 MNHNY and CDR2 SVGAGI (reference sequence).

This clonotype is termed medium-sized. The J gene is TRBJ1-6, the V gene TRBV6-5; D unclear. The CDR3 is 16 amino acids. The V end was cut by 0 bases, the J end by 7 bases, with 13 bases between. Germline V gene data show CDR1 as MNHEY and CDR2 as SVGAGI. Here the CDR3 DNA reads TGTGCCAGCAGTTACTCTATAATGGCGGGAAATTCACCCCTCCACTTT. It encodes CASSYSIMAGNSPLHF.

By frequency in the sample, this clonotype is medium-sized (0.01 to 0.1%). The gene calls are TRBV10-3 and TRBJ1-6; TRBD1 agrees at 8 bases. CDR1 is ENHRY, CDR2 SYGVKD, per germline. Losses at the gene ends were 6 bases for V and 8 bases for J; bases not matched to a gene: 0. The CDR3 is made up of 12 amino acids. CDR3 amino acids: CAIRTGDSPLHF. CDR3 DNA sequence: TGTGCCATCAGGACAGGGGATTCACCCCTCCACTTT.